This T cell receptor (beta chain) was identified in a study of shared clonotypes between healthy human individuals (dated by TCRdb to 2020 to 2021). Study-level background: The cohort included three men and a couple of women between 18 and 49 years of age. For each donor, CD4 naive and CD4 memory were each given three plates, CD8 naive was given two plates, and CD8 memory was given one plate. Blood TCR repertoires of about 5 healthy adults were deeply sequenced to estimate repertoire size and the extent of clonotype sharing between individuals. Each donor's leukapheresis produced roughly between roughly 0.85 and 9.5 billion PBMCs. Different laboratories and diverse techniques were used to prepare libraries and sequence TCR repertoires, to increase sequencing depth and limit assay-specific biases.

Ends trimmed: V by 2 bases, J by 0 bases; bases unmatched to a gene: 12. The germline V gene supplies CDR1 SGHDT and CDR2 YYEEEE. The CDR3 numbers 18 residues from cysteine through phenylalanine. The CDR3 DNA has 54 bases and is translated from base 1. For this clone: There is no known antigen for this receptor. No quality values exist for individual bases; no much larger clone is one base distant.

Donors were healthy HIV-negative adults with no recently reported acute infections or vaccinations. Every donor was a Caucasian adult living in Nashville, Tennessee, USA. CD4+ T cells were enriched by magnetic negative selection, after which naive cells were positively selected on CD45RA and the negative fraction was taken as the memory subset. Blood was collected by leukapheresis, and PBMCs were isolated by Ficoll-Histopaque density gradient centrifugation and then cryopreserved in liquid nitrogen vapor phase. Analytical flow cytometry was used to check the purity and quantity of each magnetically sorted T cell population. Each sorted fraction had its genomic DNA isolated and then quantified by UV absorbance on a Nanodrop 2000c. The investigation overall reported the following: Larger estimated clonotype richness was generally found for naive subsets than for memory subsets. Sharing across a few donors was observed for around 5% of naive CD4, 3% to 4% of naive CD8, over 2% of memory CD4, and 0.4% of memory CD8 clonotypes. Pairwise subsampling led to the expectation that sequencing depth would affect the degree of clonotype sharing among donors. Because the study included a small number of donors, the genetic and exposure-history diversity represented was limited. Sampling was limited to blood, and TCR repertoires in tissue likely differ from TCR repertoires in blood. Compared with non-shared clonotypes, the clonotypes found in all four sorted-subset donors had higher generation probabilities. Rarefaction of sorted-subset datasets indicated incomplete sequencing despite the large sequencing depth.

Using the deep immunoSEQ assay, multiplex PCR amplified TCR CDR3 regions from genomic DNA. Extracted genomic DNA from each cell subset was distributed evenly across all wells of several immunoSEQ 96-well plates, and each plate was treated as a replicate. For sorted subsets, roughly 200 ng of genomic DNA, equivalent to some 33,000 T cell genomes, went into each replicate PCR. Purified libraries were quantified with a Qubit 3.0 fluorometer, sized on a Bioanalyzer 2100, and re-quantified with the KAPA Library Quantification kit. Each immunoSEQ 96-well plate was sequenced on its own single-read 150-cycle Illumina NextSeq 550 flow cell. The published analysis was carried out like this. The immunoSEQ output contained only junctional sequences without quality scores, so filtering could not match that applied to full-length reads. Sequences were annotated with PyIR, a Python wrapper for IgBLAST v1.9, using IMGT germline references to assign V/J genes and CDR3. Any read was removed if the V/J assignment was weak (E-value above 1e-6), the CDR3 was missing, or the read contained stop codons, out-of-frame junctions, or ambiguous translated residues. V3J clonotypes were defined as sequences sharing the same inferred V gene, J gene, and CDR3 amino acid sequence. Percentage overlap between repertoires was computed as shared unique clonotypes divided by the size of the smaller repertoire. Repertoire richness was assessed with RTK rarefaction, the Chao1 estimator, and Recon v2.1 estimates of unobserved clonotypes. Generation probabilities were computed with OLGA for all TCRbeta clonotypes obtained by the gDNA method from a handful of donors. The immuneACCESS repertoire file appears here via TCRdb, limited to in-frame rearrangements. These files lack a portion of the clones; in checked studies, under half of the deficit traces to unresolved V genes, and the cause of the others is not known. V and J calls plus clone size are reproduced from that table; the DNA served to infer D and trimming. The sample data list about 1.5 million clones, and 95% to 99% of these were observed just once. Jointly, the top ten make up less than 0.55% of the sample.

The sequenced sample was naive CD4+ T cells sorted from blood. The sample's cell subset or site label, in plain terms: CD45RA+ positively selected. This receptor was taken from a man aged 25-45 years in good health. The V gene is TRBV5-6 and the J gene is TRBJ2-7, and 9 junction bases match TRBD2. Here the CDR3 is given as CASSFRLAGRTTSYEQYF. At the DNA level, the sequence is TGTGCCAGCAGCTTTCGGCTAGCGGGAAGAACGACCTCCTACGAGCAGTACTTC.